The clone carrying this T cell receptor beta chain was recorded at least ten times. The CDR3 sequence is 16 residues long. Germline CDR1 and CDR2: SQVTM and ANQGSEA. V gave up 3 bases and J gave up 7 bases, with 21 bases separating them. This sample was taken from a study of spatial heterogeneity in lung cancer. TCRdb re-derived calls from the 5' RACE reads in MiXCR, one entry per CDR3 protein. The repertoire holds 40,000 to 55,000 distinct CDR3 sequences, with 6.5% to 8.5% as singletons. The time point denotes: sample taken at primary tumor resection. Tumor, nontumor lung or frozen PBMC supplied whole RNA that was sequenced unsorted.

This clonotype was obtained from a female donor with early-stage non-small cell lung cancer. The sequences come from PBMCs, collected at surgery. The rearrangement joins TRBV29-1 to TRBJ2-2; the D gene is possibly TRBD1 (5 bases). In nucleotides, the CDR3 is TGCAGCGTTGACCTCAGTGGACAAGGAGTTGTCGGGGAGCTGTTTTTT. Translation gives CSVDLSGQGVVGELFF.